The rows below give T cell receptor beta chains drawn from one sample of a study of CD8 T cells in ankylosing spondylitis. One entry per CDR3 protein results from TCRdb running MiXCR on the 5' RACE reads. This sample has around 90,000 distinct CDR3 sequences; about 27% occur once, and the top ten carry about 60%. The sample consisted of blood, either unsorted or a sorted T cell fraction (not recorded which). All receptors come from a male donor with ankylosing spondylitis or in good health (not recorded which). Both conserved end residues are part of each CDR3. D genes are given only for firm matches. Rows may omit the clone size; those that give it use once, few, many or a size class.

d_call: TRBD2; v_call: TRBV20-1; cdr3_length: 14; j_call: TRBJ2-5; clone_size: .; cdr3_aa: CSAPPPSGQETQYF; cdr3_nt: TGCAGTGCCCCCCCCCCTAGCGGCCAAGAGACCCAGTACTTC
d_call: .; v_call: TRBV7-9; cdr3_length: 14; j_call: TRBJ2-3; clone_size: .; cdr3_aa: CASSLHGGTDTQYF; cdr3_nt: TGTGCCAGCAGCTTACACGGGGGCACAGATACGCAGTATTTT
d_call: .; v_call: TRBV15; cdr3_length: 15; j_call: TRBJ2-4; clone_size: .; cdr3_aa: CATSRDRPRWNIQYF; cdr3_nt: TGTGCCACCAGCAGAGATCGGCCCCGGTGGAACATTCAGTACTTC
d_call: .; v_call: TRBV5-1; cdr3_length: 15; j_call: TRBJ2-3; clone_size: few; cdr3_aa: CASSLLAESTDTQYF; cdr3_nt: TGCGCCAGCAGCTTGTTGGCAGAGAGCACAGATACGCAGTATTTT
d_call: TRBD1; v_call: TRBV6-5; cdr3_length: 16; j_call: TRBJ2-6; clone_size: few; cdr3_aa: CASSWDSRSGANVLTF; cdr3_nt: TGTGCCAGCAGTTGGGACAGCCGCTCTGGGGCCAACGTCCTGACTTTC
d_call: .; v_call: TRBV5-6; cdr3_length: 13; j_call: TRBJ2-7; clone_size: .; cdr3_aa: CASSLGLNYEQYF; cdr3_nt: TGTGCCAGCAGCTTGGGCCTCAACTACGAGCAGTACTTC
d_call: TRBD2; v_call: TRBV5-1; cdr3_length: 19; j_call: TRBJ2-7; clone_size: .; cdr3_aa: CASSLLGLAGDQSAYEQYF; cdr3_nt: TGCGCCAGCAGCCTTTTAGGACTAGCGGGAGATCAATCAGCCTACGAGCAGTACTTC
d_call: .; v_call: TRBV10-3; cdr3_length: 11; j_call: TRBJ1-2; clone_size: .; cdr3_aa: CAISRGDGYTF; cdr3_nt: TGTGCCATCAGTAGGGGGGATGGCTACACCTTC
d_call: .; v_call: TRBV7-3; cdr3_length: 13; j_call: TRBJ2-1; clone_size: .; cdr3_aa: CASSLALGGEQFF; cdr3_nt: TGTGCCAGCAGCCTGGCCTTGGGGGGTGAGCAGTTCTTC
d_call: .; v_call: TRBV7-6; cdr3_length: 14; j_call: TRBJ2-7; clone_size: .; cdr3_aa: CASSLDTGPYEQYF; cdr3_nt: TGTGCCAGCAGCTTAGACACCGGTCCCTACGAGCAGTACTTC
d_call: .; v_call: TRBV7-8; cdr3_length: 16; j_call: TRBJ1-5; clone_size: .; cdr3_aa: CASSLRTAESNQPQHF; cdr3_nt: TGTGCCAGCAGCTTAAGGACAGCCGAAAGCAATCAGCCCCAGCATTTT
d_call: .; v_call: TRBV20-1; cdr3_length: 13; j_call: TRBJ2-5; clone_size: .; cdr3_aa: CSALRTEQETQYF; cdr3_nt: TGCAGTGCCCTTAGGACAGAACAAGAGACCCAGTACTTC
d_call: TRBD2; v_call: TRBV4-1; cdr3_length: 15; j_call: TRBJ2-7; clone_size: few; cdr3_aa: CASSQDLAGVNEQYF; cdr3_nt: TGCGCCAGCAGCCAAGATTTAGCGGGAGTGAACGAGCAGTACTTC
d_call: .; v_call: TRBV5-1; cdr3_length: 17; j_call: TRBJ1-1; clone_size: .; cdr3_aa: CASSLVGGGLMNTEAFF; cdr3_nt: TGCGCCAGCAGCTTGGTCGGGGGTGGGCTAATGAACACTGAAGCTTTCTTT
d_call: TRBD1; v_call: TRBV20-1; cdr3_length: 13; j_call: TRBJ2-1; clone_size: .; cdr3_aa: CSALRGRTNEQFF; cdr3_nt: TGCAGTGCTCTCAGGGGGAGAACCAATGAGCAGTTCTTC
d_call: TRBD1; v_call: TRBV7-3; cdr3_length: 14; j_call: TRBJ1-2; clone_size: .; cdr3_aa: CASSPEGQNSGYTF; cdr3_nt: TGTGCCAGCAGCCCCGAGGGACAGAACTCTGGCTACACCTTC
d_call: .; v_call: TRBV6-1; cdr3_length: 15; j_call: TRBJ1-2; clone_size: .; cdr3_aa: CASSEGGTLPHGYTF; cdr3_nt: TGTGCCAGCAGTGAAGGGGGAACCCTGCCACATGGCTACACCTTC
d_call: .; v_call: TRBV20-1; cdr3_length: 14; j_call: TRBJ1-2; clone_size: .; cdr3_aa: CSARRDIANYGYTF; cdr3_nt: TGCAGTGCTAGAAGGGACATCGCTAACTATGGCTACACCTTC
d_call: TRBD2; v_call: TRBV11-2; cdr3_length: 15; j_call: TRBJ2-1; clone_size: .; cdr3_aa: CASSLGLANYNEQFF; cdr3_nt: TGTGCCAGCAGCTTGGGACTAGCGAACTACAATGAGCAGTTCTTC
d_call: .; v_call: TRBV7-9; cdr3_length: 14; j_call: TRBJ2-3; clone_size: .; cdr3_aa: CASRTARGADTQYF; cdr3_nt: TGTGCCAGCAGGACGGCAAGGGGTGCAGATACGCAGTATTTT
d_call: TRBD2; v_call: TRBV24-1; cdr3_length: 16; j_call: TRBJ2-1; clone_size: .; cdr3_aa: CATSDFKRGGHNEQFF; cdr3_nt: TGTGCCACCAGTGATTTTAAGCGGGGGGGCCATAATGAGCAGTTCTTC
d_call: TRBD2; v_call: TRBV12-3/TRBV12-4; cdr3_length: 16; j_call: TRBJ2-5; clone_size: .; cdr3_aa: CASSPGLAGDGETQYF; cdr3_nt: TGTGCCAGCAGTCCTGGACTAGCGGGAGATGGGGAGACCCAGTACTTC
d_call: TRBD1; v_call: TRBV20-1; cdr3_length: 16; j_call: TRBJ1-5; clone_size: many; cdr3_aa: CSARDLGAAGGQPQHF; cdr3_nt: TGCAGTGCTAGAGATCTTGGGGCAGCAGGGGGTCAGCCCCAGCATTTT
d_call: TRBD2; v_call: TRBV24-1; cdr3_length: 18; j_call: TRBJ2-1; clone_size: few; cdr3_aa: CATSDRQFSGGDYNEQFF; cdr3_nt: TGTGCCACCAGTGACCGTCAATTTAGCGGGGGAGACTACAATGAGCAGTTCTTC
d_call: .; v_call: TRBV10-2; cdr3_length: 14; j_call: TRBJ2-1; clone_size: .; cdr3_aa: CASKLPDGDNEQFF; cdr3_nt: TGCGCCAGCAAACTCCCTGATGGGGACAATGAGCAGTTCTTC
d_call: .; v_call: TRBV12-5; cdr3_length: 13; j_call: TRBJ1-5; clone_size: many; cdr3_aa: CASVGTWGQPQHF; cdr3_nt: TGTGCTAGTGTCGGGACATGGGGTCAGCCCCAGCATTTT
d_call: TRBD1; v_call: TRBV20-1; cdr3_length: 18; j_call: TRBJ1-5; clone_size: few; cdr3_aa: CSGLREQGALDSNQPQHF; cdr3_nt: TGCAGTGGCCTAAGAGAACAGGGGGCCCTTGATAGCAATCAGCCCCAGCATTTT
d_call: .; v_call: TRBV7-3; cdr3_length: 13; j_call: TRBJ2-1; clone_size: .; cdr3_aa: CASSSQQHNEQFF; cdr3_nt: TGTGCCAGCAGCTCCCAACAGCACAATGAGCAGTTCTTC
d_call: TRBD1; v_call: TRBV29-1; cdr3_length: 12; j_call: TRBJ2-5; clone_size: few; cdr3_aa: CSGTTGEETQYF; cdr3_nt: TGCAGCGGAACTACAGGGGAAGAGACCCAGTACTTC
d_call: TRBD1; v_call: TRBV5-1; cdr3_length: 15; j_call: TRBJ1-6; clone_size: .; cdr3_aa: CASSRSGTVNSPLHF; cdr3_nt: TGCGCCAGCAGCCGATCCGGGACAGTTAATTCACCCCTCCACTTT
d_call: .; v_call: TRBV25-1; cdr3_length: 17; j_call: TRBJ2-6; clone_size: .; cdr3_aa: CASSESRFHPGANVLTF; cdr3_nt: TGTGCCAGCAGTGAGTCCAGGTTCCACCCTGGGGCCAACGTCCTGACTTTC
d_call: .; v_call: TRBV5-1; cdr3_length: 13; j_call: TRBJ2-2; clone_size: .; cdr3_aa: CASSLDPTGELFF; cdr3_nt: TGCGCCAGCAGCTTGGACCCCACCGGGGAGCTGTTTTTT
d_call: TRBD2; v_call: TRBV20-1; cdr3_length: 15; j_call: TRBJ2-2; clone_size: few; cdr3_aa: CSARGLWGGSGELFF; cdr3_nt: TGCAGTGCTAGGGGTTTATGGGGGGGGTCCGGGGAGCTGTTTTTT
d_call: .; v_call: TRBV7-8; cdr3_length: 12; j_call: TRBJ2-1; clone_size: .; cdr3_aa: CASSHAVGEQFF; cdr3_nt: TGTGCCAGCAGCCACGCGGTCGGTGAGCAGTTCTTC
d_call: .; v_call: TRBV20-1; cdr3_length: 15; j_call: TRBJ1-5; clone_size: .; cdr3_aa: CSAQGGGETNQPQHF; cdr3_nt: TGCAGTGCCCAAGGTGGGGGGGAGACTAATCAGCCCCAGCATTTT
d_call: .; v_call: TRBV7-9; cdr3_length: 14; j_call: TRBJ2-1; clone_size: few; cdr3_aa: CASSLRDLQEEQFF; cdr3_nt: TGTGCCAGCAGCTTAAGGGACTTGCAAGAGGAGCAGTTCTTC
d_call: .; v_call: TRBV7-3; cdr3_length: 16; j_call: TRBJ2-6; clone_size: many; cdr3_aa: CASSKDRPSGANVLTF; cdr3_nt: TGTGCCAGCAGCAAGGACAGACCCTCTGGGGCCAACGTCCTGACTTTC
d_call: .; v_call: TRBV7-9; cdr3_length: 11; j_call: TRBJ1-1; clone_size: few; cdr3_aa: CAERGSTEAFF; cdr3_nt: TGTGCGGAGAGGGGGAGCACTGAAGCTTTCTTT
d_call: .; v_call: TRBV21-1; cdr3_length: 23; j_call: TRBJ2-2; clone_size: .; cdr3_aa: CASSKLLRTASPPEGPNTGELFF; cdr3_nt: TGTGCCAGCAGCAAACTTCTGCGGACAGCTAGTCCTCCCGAAGGCCCGAACACCGGGGAGCTGTTTTTT
d_call: .; v_call: TRBV18; cdr3_length: 15; j_call: TRBJ1-5; clone_size: .; cdr3_aa: CASSLGRSGNQPQHF; cdr3_nt: TGTGCCAGCTCATTGGGGCGCTCAGGCAATCAGCCCCAGCATTTT
d_call: .; v_call: TRBV12-3/TRBV12-4; cdr3_length: 14; j_call: TRBJ1-1; clone_size: few; cdr3_aa: CASSLGGGATEAFF; cdr3_nt: TGTGCCAGCAGTTTAGGGGGTGGGGCCACTGAAGCTTTCTTT
d_call: .; v_call: TRBV3-1; cdr3_length: 14; j_call: TRBJ2-7; clone_size: many; cdr3_aa: CASSRQGGNYEQYF; cdr3_nt: TGTGCCAGCAGCCGACAGGGAGGGAACTACGAGCAGTACTTC
d_call: .; v_call: TRBV5-1; cdr3_length: 12; j_call: TRBJ1-1; clone_size: few; cdr3_aa: CASGGVNTEAFF; cdr3_nt: TGCGCCAGTGGAGGGGTGAACACTGAAGCTTTCTTT
d_call: TRBD2; v_call: TRBV28; cdr3_length: 18; j_call: TRBJ2-3; clone_size: .; cdr3_aa: CASPPGGTSGSGTDTQYF; cdr3_nt: TGTGCCAGCCCTCCGGGAGGGACTAGCGGGAGTGGTACAGATACGCAGTATTTT
d_call: .; v_call: TRBV20-1; cdr3_length: 15; j_call: TRBJ1-4; clone_size: .; cdr3_aa: CSATIPGPRNEKLFF; cdr3_nt: TGCAGTGCTACCATCCCGGGACCGCGTAATGAAAAACTGTTTTTT
d_call: .; v_call: TRBV4-2; cdr3_length: 15; j_call: TRBJ1-4; clone_size: .; cdr3_aa: CASSLETAENEKLFF; cdr3_nt: TGTGCCAGCAGCCTGGAGACGGCGGAGAATGAAAAACTGTTTTTT
d_call: .; v_call: TRBV5-1; cdr3_length: 16; j_call: TRBJ1-6; clone_size: few; cdr3_aa: CASSLAPGRYNSPLHF; cdr3_nt: TGCGCCAGCAGCTTGGCCCCGGGACGTTATAATTCACCCCTCCACTTT